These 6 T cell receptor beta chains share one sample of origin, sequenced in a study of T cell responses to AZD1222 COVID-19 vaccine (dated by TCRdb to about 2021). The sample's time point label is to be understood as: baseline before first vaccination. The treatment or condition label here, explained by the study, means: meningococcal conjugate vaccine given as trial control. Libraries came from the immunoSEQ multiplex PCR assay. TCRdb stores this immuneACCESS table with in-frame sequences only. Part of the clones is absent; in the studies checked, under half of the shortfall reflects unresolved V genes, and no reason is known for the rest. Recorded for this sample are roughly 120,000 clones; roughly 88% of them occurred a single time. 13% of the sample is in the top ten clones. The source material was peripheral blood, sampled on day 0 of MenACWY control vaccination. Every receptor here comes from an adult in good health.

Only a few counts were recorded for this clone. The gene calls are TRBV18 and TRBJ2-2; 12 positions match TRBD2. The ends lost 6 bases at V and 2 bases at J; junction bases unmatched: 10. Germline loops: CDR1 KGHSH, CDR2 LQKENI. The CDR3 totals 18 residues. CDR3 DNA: TGTGCCAGCTCTCACGGACTAGCGGGGAGCCCTAACACCGGGGAGCTGTTTTTT. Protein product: CASSHGLAGSPNTGELFF.

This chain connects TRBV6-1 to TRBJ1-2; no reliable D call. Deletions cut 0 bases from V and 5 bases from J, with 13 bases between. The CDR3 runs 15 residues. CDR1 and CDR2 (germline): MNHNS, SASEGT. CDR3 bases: TGTGCCAGCAGTGAAGCGGCCGGGGTTCAATATGGCTACACCTTC. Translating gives CASSEAAGVQYGYTF.

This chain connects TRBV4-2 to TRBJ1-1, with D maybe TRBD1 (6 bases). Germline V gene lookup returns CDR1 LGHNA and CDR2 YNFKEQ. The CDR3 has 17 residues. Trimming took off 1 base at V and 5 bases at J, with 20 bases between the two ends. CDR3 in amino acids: CASSQGLRTEKGTEAFF. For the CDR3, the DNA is TGTGCCAGCAGCCAAGGGCTCCGGACAGAGAAGGGGACTGAAGCTTTCTTT.

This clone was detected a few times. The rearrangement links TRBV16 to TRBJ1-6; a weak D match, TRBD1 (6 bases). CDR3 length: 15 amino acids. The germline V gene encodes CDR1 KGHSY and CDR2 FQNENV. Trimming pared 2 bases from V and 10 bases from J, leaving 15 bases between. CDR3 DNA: TGTGCCAGCAGCCAACCCGGGGGCCGGGTCTCACCCCTCCACTTT. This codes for CASSQPGGRVSPLHF. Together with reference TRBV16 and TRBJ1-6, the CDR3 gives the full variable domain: GEEVAQTPKHLVRGEGQKAKLYCAPIKGHSYVFWYQQVLKNEFKFLISFQNENVFDETGMPKERFSAKCLPNSPCSLEIQATKLEDSAVYFCASSQPGGRVSPLHFGNGTRLTVT.

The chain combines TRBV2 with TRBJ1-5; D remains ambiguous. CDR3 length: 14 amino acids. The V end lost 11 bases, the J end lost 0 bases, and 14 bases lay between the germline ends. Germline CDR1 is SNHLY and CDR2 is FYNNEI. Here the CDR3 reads CASKPGNSNQPQHF. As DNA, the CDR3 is TGTGCCTCGAAACCGGGGAATAGCAATCAGCCCCAGCATTTT.

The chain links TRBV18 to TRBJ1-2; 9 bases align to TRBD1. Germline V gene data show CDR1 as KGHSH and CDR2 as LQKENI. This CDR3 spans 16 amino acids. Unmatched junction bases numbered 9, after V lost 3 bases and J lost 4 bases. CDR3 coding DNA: TGTGCCAGCTCACCTGAGACAGGGGGTGAGGCCTATGGCTACACCTTC. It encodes CASSPETGGEAYGYTF.